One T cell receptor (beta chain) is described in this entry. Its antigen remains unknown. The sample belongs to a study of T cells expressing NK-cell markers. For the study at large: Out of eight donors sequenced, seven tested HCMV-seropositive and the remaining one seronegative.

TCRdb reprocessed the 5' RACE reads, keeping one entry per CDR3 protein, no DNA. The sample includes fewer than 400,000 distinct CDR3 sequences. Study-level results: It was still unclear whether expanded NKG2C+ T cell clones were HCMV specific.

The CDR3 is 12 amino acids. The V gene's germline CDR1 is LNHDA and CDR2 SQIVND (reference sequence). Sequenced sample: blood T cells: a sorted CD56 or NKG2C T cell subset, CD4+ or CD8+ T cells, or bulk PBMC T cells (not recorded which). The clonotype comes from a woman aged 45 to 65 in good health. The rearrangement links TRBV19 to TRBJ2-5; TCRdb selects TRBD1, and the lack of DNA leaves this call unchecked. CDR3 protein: CASRQGGKTQYF.